This is a list of T cell receptor beta chains from one sample in a study of blood T cell repertoires in COVID-19. Measured with immunoSEQ multiplex PCR; TCRdb has only the in-frame clones, and not every one. The table has roughly 120,000 clones, 80% to 90% seen once; the top ten hold roughly 4.4%. What was sequenced was peripheral blood. The receptors stem from a woman between 50 and 59 years old with acute or convalescent COVID-19. The CDR3 runs from the conserved cysteine through the conserved F or W. A D gene is named only where the DNA matches it firmly. Rows may omit the clone size; those that give it use once, few, many or a size class.

>NA|NA|TRBV18|TRBJ1-5
TGTGCCAGCTCGTCAGATGTTGGCACTCAGCCCCAGCATTTT
CASSSDVGTQPQHF
>NA|NA|TRBV29-1|TRBJ1-1
TGCAGCGTTGATTTAGAAAAGGGAGATCCTCAGGAAGCTTTCTTT
CSVDLEKGDPQEAFF
>NA|TRBD1|TRBV4-3|TRBJ1-2
TGCGCCAGCAGCCAAGATCTAACAGGGGATGGCTACACCTTC
CASSQDLTGDGYTF
>NA|TRBD1|TRBV7-9|TRBJ1-1
TGTGCCAGCAGCTTCCCCTGGACAGGGATTGCTGCTGAAGCTTTCTTT
CASSFPWTGIAAEAFF
>NA|NA|TRBV10-1|TRBJ1-1
TGCGCCAGCAGTGAGTACAGGGAGGGAACTGAAGCTTTCTTT
CASSEYREGTEAFF
>NA|NA|TRBV18|TRBJ2-3
TGTGCCAGCTCACCAAATAGGGGGGATACGCAGTATTTT
CASSPNRGDTQYF
>NA|TRBD2|TRBV27|TRBJ2-7
TGTGCCAGCACCCTTATGGGAGGGTCCTACGAGCAGTACTTC
CASTLMGGSYEQYF
>NA|NA|TRBV20-1|TRBJ2-1
TGCAGTGCTAGGAGGGCAGAGCAGTTCTTC
CSARRAEQFF
>NA|NA|TRBV13|TRBJ1-1
TGTGCCAGCAGCTTAGAGTCAGACTTCTATGGATCTAACACTGAAGCTTTCTTT
CASSLESDFYGSNTEAFF
>NA|NA|TRBV7-2|TRBJ1-2
TGTGCCAGCAGCTTAGGTCTACAGGGCGGCTATGGCTACACCTTC
CASSLGLQGGYGYTF
>NA|TRBD2|TRBV2|TRBJ2-2
TGTGCCAGTACTAGGGCGGGGGGAAACACCGGGGAGCTGTTTTTT
CASTRAGGNTGELFF
>NA|NA|TRBV9|TRBJ1-2
TGTGCCAGCAGCGGCTTACCGACAGCCCGAGGCTATGGCTACACCTTC
CASSGLPTARGYGYTF
>NA|NA|TRBV10-3|TRBJ1-1
TGTGCCATCGGACAGATTAGCTTGGGCACTGAAGCTTTCTTT
CAIGQISLGTEAFF
>NA|TRBD1|TRBV19|TRBJ2-4
TGTGCCAGTAGACCGGACAGGGGCAAAAACATTCAGTACTTC
CASRPDRGKNIQYF
>NA|TRBD1|TRBV27|TRBJ2-1
TGTGCCAGTAGAAAGGCAGGGGGCGGGCGTGAGCAGTTCTTC
CASRKAGGGREQFF
>NA|NA|TRBV18|TRBJ1-2
TGTGCCAGCTCACCAACAGCGGACCTTTATCACTTC
CASSPTADLYHF
>NA|TRBD2|TRBV19|TRBJ2-5
TGTGCCAGTAGGGGACTAGCGAGGGAGACCCAGTACTTC
CASRGLARETQYF
>few|TRBD2|TRBV16|TRBJ2-1
TGTGCCAGCAGCCAATCGATCCTAGCGGGAGACGATGAGCAGTTCTTC
CASSQSILAGDDEQFF
>few|NA|TRBV30|TRBJ1-2
TGTGCCTGGAGTGCACAGGCCTACTATGGCTACACCTTC
CAWSAQAYYGYTF
>NA|TRBD2|TRBV27|TRBJ2-1
TGTGCCAGCAGTTCCTCTTCCAGCGGGAGAGGGAATGAGCAGTTCTTC
CASSSSSSGRGNEQFF
>NA|NA|TRBV19|TRBJ1-1
TGTGCCAGTAGCATCTCAGGTGACACTGAAGCTTTCTTT
CASSISGDTEAFF
>NA|TRBD1|TRBV6-6|TRBJ2-7
TGTGCCAGCAGGGGACATCAGGGGGCAGGAGGCGACGAGCAGTACTTC
CASRGHQGAGGDEQYF
>NA|TRBD1|TRBV6-1|TRBJ2-1
TGTGCCAGCAGTGAAGTTCGGGGACAGGGGGCTAATGAGCAGTTCTTC
CASSEVRGQGANEQFF
>NA|NA|TRBV29-1|TRBJ1-1
TGCAGCGTTGGCCACAGAGTAACTGAAGCTTTCTTT
CSVGHRVTEAFF
>NA|NA|TRBV7-9|TRBJ2-1
TGTGCCAGCAGCTTGGGGCTGGCGCCGTTCTTC
CASSLGLAPFF
>NA|NA|TRBV2|TRBJ2-1
TGTGCCAGCAGTGAATCATACTCGAGCTCCTACAATGAGCAGTTCTTC
CASSESYSSSYNEQFF
>NA|TRBD2|TRBV14|TRBJ2-1
TGTGCCAGCAGCCAAGTTTTCCTAGCGGGTAGCTCCTACAATGAGCAGTTCTTC
CASSQVFLAGSSYNEQFF
>NA|NA|TRBV18|TRBJ2-2
TGTGCCAGCTCACCACAAAGACTGGAGAACACCGGGGAGCTGTTTTTT
CASSPQRLENTGELFF
>once|TRBD1|TRBV7-9|TRBJ1-2
TGTGCCAGCAGCCGAGGGACAGGGGAGCGCTACACCTTC
CASSRGTGERYTF
>NA|NA|TRBV5-4|TRBJ1-1
TGTGCCAGCAGCCTGGACGGACGGACTGCGAACACTGAAGCTTTCTTT
CASSLDGRTANTEAFF
>NA|TRBD1|TRBV28|TRBJ1-2
TGTGCCAGCAGTGTACAGGGGGCAGTGAACTATGGCTACACCTTC
CASSVQGAVNYGYTF
>NA|NA|TRBV14|TRBJ1-1
TGTGCCAGCAGCCAAGCCCCGGGGAGGACTGAAGCTTTCTTT
CASSQAPGRTEAFF
>NA|NA|TRBV19|TRBJ1-1
TGTGCCAGTAGTATTACCCAGGGGCGAGACAGTAAAGCTTTCTTT
CASSITQGRDSKAFF
>NA|TRBD2|TRBV19|TRBJ2-1
TGTGCCAGTAGTAGATTCGTCGGGTCAGGGACTAGCGGGAATGAGCAGTTCTTC
CASSRFVGSGTSGNEQFF
>NA|NA|TRBV25-1|TRBJ1-2
TGTGCCAGCAGTGCAGGGGCTTGGGGGCTGGAGGGCTACACCTTC
CASSAGAWGLEGYTF
>NA|TRBD2|TRBV19|TRBJ2-5
TGTGCCAGTAGTGCACTAGCGGGGGAAGCGGAGACCCAGTACTTC
CASSALAGEAETQYF
>NA|NA|TRBV9|TRBJ2-3
TGTGCCAGCAGCCGGGGAGCAGATACGCAGTATTTT
CASSRGADTQYF
>NA|TRBD2|TRBV29-1|TRBJ2-1
TGCAGCGTCCGGGTAGCGGGGGTAGACAATGAGCAGTTCTTC
CSVRVAGVDNEQFF
>NA|NA|TRBV28|TRBJ2-7
TGTGCCAGCAGTTTAGGGGCCAGCGGGCACCCTAGGCAGTACTTC
CASSLGASGHPRQYF
>NA|TRBD1|TRBV13|TRBJ2-1
TGTGCCAGCAGCCCTCCGACAGGGGGCATCGAAAATGAGCAGTTCTTC
CASSPPTGGIENEQFF
>NA|NA|TRBV3-1/TRBV3-2|TRBJ2-3
TGTGCCAGCAGCCATCCCCGTAACACAGATACGCAGTATTTT
CASSHPRNTDTQYF
>NA|NA|TRBV14|TRBJ2-3
TGTGCCAGCAGCCAAGACTGGAGGGGTTTAGATACGCAGTATTTT
CASSQDWRGLDTQYF
>NA|NA|TRBV9|TRBJ2-7
TGTGCCAGCAGCGTAGATGGAGGGGGCCTCTCCTACGAGCAGTACTTC
CASSVDGGGLSYEQYF
>NA|NA|TRBV25-1|TRBJ2-3
TGTGCCAGCAGCGATCCCGCGGGGAGCACAGATACGCAGTATTTT
CASSDPAGSTDTQYF